Sequencing of this TCR beta chain was carried out in a study of blood T cell repertoires in COVID-19. Turning to the study itself: COVID-19 samples from acute and convalescent phases originated in the United States, Italy and Spain.

The CDR3 is 13 amino acids. Trimming pared 6 bases from V and 9 bases from J, leaving 15 bases between. In the authors' workflow: Quantification of nucleated cells was approximated via reference gene primer amplification. The table came from immunoSEQ multiplex PCR; TCRdb's copy has only in-frame clones and leaves some out. V and J calls and clone size follow that table, whereas D and trimming were derived from the DNA. This sample has some 310,000 clones, with roughly 87% found just once. The rearrangement links TRBV12-3 or TRBV12-4 to TRBJ2-1, with unresolved D. The source is a man aged 50-59 years with active or convalescent COVID-19. The sequenced sample was peripheral blood. The CDR3 region is CASSRGVSSEQFF. For the CDR3, the DNA is TGTGCCAGCAGCCGAGGTGTCTCCTCTGAGCAGTTCTTC.